The 16 T cell receptor beta chains listed next were all sequenced from one sample in a study of spatial heterogeneity in lung cancer. In TCRdb, the 5' RACE reads were re-called with MiXCR into one record per CDR3 protein. The table lists 40,000 to 45,000 distinct CDR3 sequences, approximately 7% of them singletons. Regarding time point: sample taken at primary tumor resection. This specimen consisted of PBMCs, obtained at surgery. The receptors derive from a female donor with early-stage non-small cell lung cancer.

This clonotype was counted many times. The J gene is TRBJ2-6, the V gene TRBV6-5; D is uncertain. In germline, CDR1 is MNHEY, CDR2 SVGAGI. The V end was cut by 0 bases, the J end by 5 bases, with 5 bases between. The CDR3 runs to 14 residues. CDR3 DNA sequence: TGTGCCAGCAGTTACTCTTTGTGGGCCAACGTCCTGACTTTC. Translating gives CASSYSLWANVLTF.

This clonotype came up a few times. V is TRBV5-1 and J is TRBJ1-1, with TRBD1 matching 7 bases. The germline V gene encodes CDR1 SGHRS and CDR2 YFSETQ. CDR3 length: 15 amino acids. V lost 4 bases and J lost 1; bases outside the gene matches: 7. Here the CDR3 DNA reads TGCGCCAGCAGCCCGGGGGACAGTTGGAACACTGAAGCTTTCTTT. This codes for CASSPGDSWNTEAFF.

This clonotype was seen ten or more times. V is TRBV6-6 and J is TRBJ2-3; D unclear. V was clipped by 0 bases and J by 0 bases, with 10 bases between them. The CDR3 spans 16 residues. From germline, CDR1 is MNHNY and CDR2 SVGAGI (reference sequence). The CDR3 bases are TGTGCCAGCAGTTACTCAGTCAGCCCTAGCACAGATACGCAGTATTTT. It yields the protein CASSYSVSPSTDTQYF.

This clonotype came up many times. V usage is TRBV18 and J usage is TRBJ1-1, with D unresolved. V was trimmed by 1 base and J by 5 bases, leaving 8 bases between them. The CDR3 is 13 residues long. The germline V gene encodes CDR1 KGHSH and CDR2 LQKENI. The CDR3 coding sequence is TGTGCCAGCTCACCACTGGGAAGGACTGAAGCTTTCTTT. Translation: CASSPLGRTEAFF.

This clonotype was counted ten times or more. The chain employs TRBV24-1 and TRBJ1-5; D is undetermined. CDR3 length: 16 amino acids. V lost 3 bases to trimming and J lost 8 bases, with 19 bases between them. The germline V gene has CDR1 KGHDR and CDR2 SFDVKD. CDR3 in DNA: TGTGCCACCAGTGATGCGACCGCCACGGACGGGAAGCCCCAGCATTTT. Protein: CATSDATATDGKPQHF.

This clonotype was picked up many times. The V and J genes are TRBV7-2 and TRBJ2-2, with TRBD1 as a possible D gene (6 bases). Germline V CDR1 and CDR2: SGHTA, FQGNSA. The CDR3 runs 14 residues. The V end lost 6 bases, the J end lost 4 bases, and 12 bases lay between the germline ends. The CDR3 sequence: CASRLLGGTGELFF. The CDR3 coding sequence is TGTGCCAGCAGACTCCTAGGGGGCACCGGGGAGCTGTTTTTT.

This clonotype has just a few counts. A read error may produce the germline difference seen at one junction end. This chain joins TRBV29-1 and TRBJ1-2, with D perhaps matching TRBD1 (5 bases). The CDR3 is made up of 8 amino acids. Germline V CDR1 and CDR2: SQVTM, ANQGSEA. CDR3 loop: CSVAPGRF. CDR3 DNA: TGCAGCGTTGCTCCGGGACGCTTC.

This clonotype was detected only a few times. The chain uses TRBV7-9 and TRBJ1-2; a weak D match, TRBD1 (5 bases). CDR1 and CDR2 (germline): SEHNR, FQNEAQ (reference sequence). CDR3 length equals 15 residues. Trimming shortened V by 5 bases and J by 4 bases, and 17 bases separated the two germline ends. DNA of the CDR3: TGTGCCAGCAGCCCCGGACGGGGCCCGGTCTATGGCTACACCTTC. It encodes CASSPGRGPVYGYTF.

This clonotype was seen at least ten times. The chain is built from TRBV6-2 or TRBV6-3 and TRBJ2-1; a weak D match, TRBD2 (6 bases). Per the germline V gene, CDR1 is MNHEY and CDR2 is SVGEGT. The CDR3 totals 20 residues. V lost 4 bases, J lost 0 bases, and 25 bases lay in between. The CDR3 sequence is CASSSPSSGVGWSSYNEQFF. DNA for the CDR3: TGTGCCAGCAGTTCCCCTTCGTCGGGGGTAGGATGGAGCTCCTACAATGAGCAGTTCTTC.

There are a few counts of this clonotype. The V call is TRBV5-1, the J call TRBJ1-5; TRBD1 aligns across 10 bases. This CDR3 comprises 16 residues. The trim removed 1 base at V and 4 bases at J, leaving 5 bases unmatched. Germline assignment: CDR1 SGHRS and CDR2 YFSETQ. The CDR3 spells CASSLLPGQGNQPQHF. DNA for the CDR3: TGCGCCAGCAGCTTGCTTCCGGGACAGGGGAATCAGCCCCAGCATTTT.

This clonotype showed up just a few times. The V and J genes are TRBV2 and TRBJ2-5, with D maybe TRBD2 (5 bases). The CDR3 is 13 residues long. The V end lost 5 bases, the J end lost 5 bases, and 12 bases lay between the germline ends. Germline V CDR1 and CDR2: SNHLY, FYNNEI. The CDR3 here is CASSTLVRETQYF. The CDR3 DNA is TGTGCCAGCAGTACACTAGTACGGGAGACCCAGTACTTC.

This clonotype was observed a few times. The chain couples TRBV6-5 to TRBJ2-5; tentatively, D is TRBD2 (6 bases). Germline loops: CDR1 MNHEY, CDR2 SVGAGI. Trimming removed 0 bases from V and 7 bases from J, with 9 bases in between. The CDR3 has 13 residues. The CDR3 DNA is TGTGCCAGCAGTTACTCCCTCGGGGGGACCCAGTACTTC. Its protein product is CASSYSLGGTQYF.

In this sample, this clonotype turned up many times. The chain employs TRBV6-5 and TRBJ2-3; no clear D. Trimming stripped 0 bases from V and 1 base from J, with 14 bases between. Germline CDR1 is MNHEY and CDR2 is SVGAGI. There are 17 residues in the CDR3. CDR3 residues: CASSYSPIVVGTDTQYF. DNA of the CDR3: TGTGCCAGCAGTTACTCTCCGATCGTCGTAGGCACAGATACGCAGTATTTT.

This clonotype showed up many times. This chain joins TRBV5-1 and TRBJ2-7; 10 bases align to TRBD1. Germline V lookup: CDR1 SGHRS, CDR2 YFSETQ. V lost 4 bases to trimming and J lost 7 bases; unmatched junction nucleotides: 8. CDR3 length: 14 amino acids. DNA of the CDR3: TGCGCCAGCAGCCGCGGGACAGGGGCTTGGGAGCAGTACTTC. This gives the protein CASSRGTGAWEQYF.

This clonotype came up a few times. V gene TRBV20-1 combines with J gene TRBJ2-3; the match to TRBD1 covers 7 bases. With 3 bases clipped from V and 4 bases from J, the junction kept 10 bases outside the gene matches. In germline, CDR1 is DFQATT, CDR2 SNEGSKA (reference sequence). The CDR3 is made up of 15 amino acids. The CDR3 sequence is CSASRPGGRADTQYF. The CDR3 DNA is TGCAGTGCTAGCCGTCCAGGGGGAAGGGCAGATACGCAGTATTTT.

This clonotype was counted ten times or more. V gene TRBV19 combines with J gene TRBJ2-2; a weak D match, TRBD1 (6 bases). There are 18 residues in the CDR3. Germline V gene data show CDR1 as LNHDA and CDR2 as SQIVND (reference sequence). The V and J ends lost 5 bases and 2 bases respectively, with 21 bases between them. CDR3 in DNA: TGTGCCAGTAGTCCACAGGGTCGTCGAACGAGAAACACCGGGGAGCTGTTTTTT. Translation gives CASSPQGRRTRNTGELFF.